Below, 5 T cell receptor beta chains from the same sample are listed, as sequenced in a study of blood T cell repertoires in COVID-19. Libraries were prepared by immunoSEQ multiplex PCR; TCRdb keeps only in-frame clonotypes and omits some of them. The data hold approximately 170,000 clones, with 84% observed a single time. Sequencing was carried out using peripheral blood. Receptors originate from a human donor with acute or convalescent COVID-19. The donor label of this sample is uncertain.

The chain uses TRBV5-5 and TRBJ2-7; 12 bases are a match to TRBD1. Germline CDR1 and CDR2: SGHKS and YYEKEE (reference sequence). V dropped 4 bases and J dropped 2; count of bases not matched to a gene: 7. This CDR3 contains 16 residues. The CDR3: CASSPGTGGAPYEQYF. The CDR3 region has the DNA TGTGCCAGCAGCCCCGGGACAGGGGGCGCACCCTACGAGCAGTACTTC.

The chain links TRBV7-8 to TRBJ2-5, with D possibly being TRBD2 (6 bases). Germline V CDR1 and CDR2: SGHVS, FQNEAQ. This CDR3 is built from 13 residues. V was shortened by 6 bases and J by 6 bases, with 14 bases between the two germline ends. For the CDR3, the DNA is TGTGCCAGCAGTTCGGGGGAGGTAAAGACCCAGTACTTC. Protein sequence: CASSSGEVKTQYF.

The chain carries TRBV29-1 and TRBJ1-5; maybe TRBD1 (5 bases). V was pared by 6 bases and J by 0 bases, with 6 bases between. This CDR3 spans 12 amino acids. CDR1 is SQVTM and CDR2 is ANQGSEA in the germline V gene. The CDR3 protein is CSVQDSNQPQHF. The CDR3 DNA is TGCAGCGTACAGGATAGCAATCAGCCCCAGCATTTT.

The chain carries TRBV9 and TRBJ1-4, with D possibly being TRBD1 (5 bases). The CDR3 loop spans 15 amino acids. Trimming removed 4 bases at V and 5 bases at J, with 15 bases between. Germline V CDR1 and CDR2: SGDLS, YYNGEE. CDR3 nucleotide sequence: TGTGCCAGCAGCCCCGGGACTGGCTCAAATGAAAAACTGTTTTTT. It yields the protein CASSPGTGSNEKLFF.

The chain has TRBV28 and TRBJ1-4, with D unresolved. The CDR3 consists of 14 residues. Germline assignment: CDR1 MDHEN and CDR2 SYDVKM. V was trimmed by 1 base and J by 8 bases, leaving 11 bases between them. The CDR3 spells CASSLSGSGEKLFF. The CDR3 DNA reads as TGTGCCAGCAGTTTATCGGGGTCGGGAGAAAAACTGTTTTTT.